This note documents a single T cell receptor (beta chain) sequence. Its specificity is not known. The CDR3 spans 19 residues. Trimming cost V 0 bases and J 2 bases; bases outside gene matches: 12. The germline gives CDR1 MGHRA, CDR2 YSYEKL. Primers included in the PCR were 60 Vbeta and 13 Jbeta primers. TCRdb's copy holds only in-frame clones and misses some; the assay was immunoSEQ multiplex PCR. The table lists tens of thousands of clones, with 3.2% in the top ten. This sample was taken from a study of cytomegalovirus exposure and HLA in healthy donors. General study findings and limits: Cytomegalovirus status was reportedly diagnosed by the classifier with high sensitivity and specificity. There were several of the most significant clusters that appeared linked to common viral pathogens in a later analysis.

In nominal health when sampled, donors likely had unrecorded immune exposures nonetheless. The chain uses TRBV4-1 and TRBJ2-2; 7 bases align to TRBD1. The source material was PBMCs. This receptor was identified in a woman aged 25 to 45 in good health and CMV-seropositive. In DNA form, the CDR3 reads TGCGCCAGCAGCCAAGATAATCCGCCGGGACAGACTAACACCGGGGAGCTGTTTTTT. Its protein product is CASSQDNPPGQTNTGELFF.